This T cell receptor (beta chain) was profiled in a study of molecular identifiers for immune sequencing clone quantification. Listed TCR primers, together with previously described methods, were used for the bulk TCR libraries. TCRdb reprocessed the PCR reads via MiXCR and lists one record per CDR3 protein. The repertoire includes about 510,000 distinct CDR3 sequences, about 22% of them detected once, and approximately 0.8% sits in the top ten. The CDR3 covers 16 residues. Trimming removed 1 base from V and 0 bases from J; junction bases left unmatched: 3. The germline CDR1 and CDR2 sequences are SEHNR and FQNEAQ (reference sequence). General study results and limits: Spiked Jurkat TCR RNA equal to one cell could reportedly be picked out among one million naive cells. The study found clones above 20 RNA copies held over 99% of effector molecules and under 1% in naive cells.

This clonotype was seen a few times. Its antigen remains unknown. Sorting was used to obtain naive CD8 T cells (CD8+CD4-CCR7+CD45RA+). Sequencing used naive CD8+ T cells from blood, with Jurkat cell RNA spiked in. The subset denotes: FACS-sorted CD8+CD4-CCR7+CD45RA+ naive T cells. V gene TRBV7-9 combines with J gene TRBJ1-1; 9 bases match TRBD1. This clonotype was sampled from a human donor in good health. Some libraries in this study had Jurkat cell RNA spiked in. The CDR3 region is CASSLGGTGMNTEAFF. The CDR3 region has the DNA TGTGCCAGCAGCTTAGGAGGGACAGGGATGAACACTGAAGCTTTCTTT.